This T cell receptor (beta chain) was captured in a study of blood T cell repertoires in COVID-19. Produced via immunoSEQ multiplex PCR; TCRdb's table is partial and in-frame only. The data contain 260,000 or so clones, 88% of them singletons. This CDR3 is 15 amino acids long. V dropped 2 bases and J dropped 10 bases, with 17 bases sitting between them. Germline V gene lookup returns CDR1 SEHNR and CDR2 FQNEAQ (reference sequence). V gene TRBV7-9 combines with J gene TRBJ1-4, with D perhaps TRBD1 (5 bases). The clonotype originates from a middle-aged woman with acute COVID-19. The sequenced sample consisted of PBMCs or T cells enriched from blood (not recorded which). The CDR3 protein is CASSLSGLRRGKLFF. The CDR3 DNA reads TGTGCCAGCAGCTTATCGGGACTGAGGAGAGGAAAACTGTTTTTT.